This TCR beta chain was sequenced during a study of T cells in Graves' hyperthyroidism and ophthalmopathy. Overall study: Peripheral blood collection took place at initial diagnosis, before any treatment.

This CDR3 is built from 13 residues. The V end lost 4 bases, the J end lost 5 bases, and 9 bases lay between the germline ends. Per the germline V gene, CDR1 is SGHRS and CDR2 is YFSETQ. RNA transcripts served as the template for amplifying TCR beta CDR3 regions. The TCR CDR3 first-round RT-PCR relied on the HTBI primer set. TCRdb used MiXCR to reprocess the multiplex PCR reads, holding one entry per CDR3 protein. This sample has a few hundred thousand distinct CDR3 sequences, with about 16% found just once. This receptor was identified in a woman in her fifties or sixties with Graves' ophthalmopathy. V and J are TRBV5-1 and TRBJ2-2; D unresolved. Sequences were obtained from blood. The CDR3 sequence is CASSPRPTGELFF. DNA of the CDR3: TGCGCCAGCAGCCCAAGGCCTACCGGGGAGCTGTTTTTT.